A single sample gave rise to the 17 T cell receptor beta chains below, sequenced in a study of Ad26.COV2.S vaccination and SARS-CoV-2 variants. Noted treatment: 15 to 20 received Ad26.COV2.S at low or high dose, single or two shots; several received placebo; per-sample allocation not given. Repertoires come from day 63 after the first vaccine or placebo injection. The repertoire was sequenced with immunoSEQ multiplex PCR; TCRdb's copy has only in-frame clones and lacks some. This repertoire shows 430,000 or so clones, 85% to 90% found once; its top ten account for over 2.5%. The sample was peripheral blood, taken in a trial of Ad26.COV2.S vaccine versus placebo. The source is a person between 18 and 65 years old who received the Ad26.COV2.S COVID-19 vaccine or a placebo.

The chain joins TRBV18 to TRBJ2-4; TRBD2 agrees at 7 bases. The V gene end was trimmed by 4 bases and the J gene end by 4 bases; junction bases not matched to a gene: 10. The germline gives CDR1 KGHSH, CDR2 LQKENI. CDR3 length equals 16 residues. In DNA form, the CDR3 reads TGTGCCAGCTCACGGGCGTTAGCGGGTGCAAAAAACATTCAGTACTTC. Its translation: CASSRALAGAKNIQYF.

The V gene is TRBV7-6, the J gene TRBJ2-3; a weak D match, TRBD2 (6 bases). CDR3 length equals 13 residues. CDR1 SGHVS and CDR2 FNYEAQ come from the germline V gene. With 5 bases removed from V and 5 bases from J, the gap between germline ends came to 11 bases. CDR3 DNA: TGTGCCAGCAGCCCATTAGCGGTAGATACGCAGTATTTT. Amino acids: CASSPLAVDTQYF.

This clone was detected only a few times. Other DNA sequences from this sample encode an identical CDR3 as well. V gene TRBV18 combines with J gene TRBJ2-3; 10 positions match TRBD1. V lost 2 bases to trimming and J lost 1 base; unmatched junction nucleotides: 0. This CDR3 has 15 residues. Looked up from germline, CDR1 is KGHSH and CDR2 is LQKENI. The CDR3 DNA sequence: TGTGCCAGCTCACCAGGGACAGGGGGCACAGATACGCAGTATTTT. Encoded protein: CASSPGTGGTDTQYF.

This chain links TRBV4-1 with TRBJ2-7; 7 bases align to TRBD1. This CDR3 has 15 amino acids. The germline V gene encodes CDR1 MGHRA and CDR2 YSYEKL. V shed 4 bases and J 7 bases; nucleotides not matched to a gene: 13. CDR3 in DNA: TGCGCCAGCAGCCCTGTGACAGGGACGGTCCGGGAGCAGTACTTC. This gives the protein CASSPVTGTVREQYF.

This clone was recorded a few times. This chain joins TRBV6-5 and TRBJ2-7; maybe TRBD2 (5 bases). V was cut by 6 bases and J by 3 bases, with 12 bases left in between. The CDR3 is made up of 13 amino acids. Germline V CDR1 and CDR2: MNHEY, SVGAGI. DNA of the CDR3: TGTGCCAGCAGCTTTGGACGGGGCTACGAGCAGTACGTC. Protein product: CASSFGRGYEQYV.

This chain connects TRBV5-4 to TRBJ1-2; tentatively, D is TRBD1 (5 bases). V was shortened by 0 bases and J by 6 bases, with 12 bases between the two germline ends. This CDR3 has 14 amino acids. CDR1 is SGHNT and CDR2 is YYREEE in the germline V gene (reference sequence). The CDR3 DNA is TGTGCCAGCAGCTTGGGGGCAGGGAGGGATGGCTACACCTTC. This encodes CASSLGAGRDGYTF. Using reference TRBV5-4 and TRBJ1-2 for the parts outside the CDR3, the full variable domain is ETGVTQSPTHLIKTRGQQVTLRCSSQSGHNTVSWYQQALGQGPQFIFQYYREEENGRGNFPPRFSGLQFPNYSSELNVNALELDDSALYLCASSLGAGRDGYTFGSGTRLTVV.

The chain joins TRBV5-1 to TRBJ2-3; D is perhaps TRBD2 (5 bases). Between the trimmed V and J ends, which lost 0 bases and 3 bases, there was a span of 8 bases. The V gene's germline CDR1 is SGHRS and CDR2 YFSETQ. The CDR3 length is 14 residues. The CDR3 loop is CASSLDGGTDTQYF. For the CDR3, the DNA is TGCGCCAGCAGCTTGGATGGCGGGACAGATACGCAGTATTTT.

The CDR3 loop is CASSQERLEQFF. In DNA, the CDR3 is TGTGCCAGCAGCCAAGAGAGACTTGAGCAGTTCTTC. The J gene is TRBJ2-1, the V gene TRBV3-1 (or the pseudogene TRBV3-2); D ambiguous. This CDR3 comprises 12 residues. CDR1 is LGHDT and CDR2 is YNNKEL in the germline V gene (reference sequence). Trimming shortened V by 0 bases and J by 9 bases, and 6 bases separated the two germline ends.

The V call is TRBV24-1, the J call TRBJ1-2; maybe TRBD1 (5 bases). Trimming removed 3 bases from V and 3 bases from J, with 7 bases in between. Germline CDR1 and CDR2: KGHDR and SFDVKD. This CDR3 is built from 13 residues. The CDR3 coding sequence is TGTGCCACCAGTGATGGGGCAGACTATGGCTACACCTTC. It is translated as CATSDGADYGYTF.

This chain links TRBV15 with TRBJ2-1, with D hard to call. There are 14 residues in the CDR3. The V and J ends lost 0 bases and 6 bases respectively, with 9 bases between them. Germline V gene data show CDR1 as LNHNV and CDR2 as YYDKDF (reference sequence). CDR3 amino acids: CATSRDAGGNEQFF. In DNA, the CDR3 is TGTGCCACCAGCAGAGATGCAGGCGGCAATGAGCAGTTCTTC.

The CDR3 sequence is CASSLGTTRIGYNEQFF. In DNA, the CDR3 is TGTGCCAGCAGCTTAGGCACTACCCGGATAGGCTACAATGAGCAGTTCTTC. The chain couples TRBV7-2 to TRBJ2-1; no firm D call. Trimming removed 1 base from V and 3 bases from J, with 16 bases in between. The CDR3 is made up of 17 amino acids. Germline lookup yields CDR1 SGHTA and CDR2 FQGNSA.

The rearrangement joins TRBV6-2 or TRBV6-3 to TRBJ2-3; D is possibly TRBD2 (6 bases). This CDR3 is 16 amino acids long. Germline CDR1 reads MNHEY; CDR2 reads SVGEGT. V shed 5 bases and J shed 4 bases, with 19 bases lying between them. CDR3 nucleotide sequence: TGTGCCAGCAGTCACCCCCTCGGGACTCGCCCAGATACGCAGTATTTT. Its protein product is CASSHPLGTRPDTQYF.

V is TRBV19 and J is TRBJ1-2, with a weak D call TRBD1 (6 bases). This CDR3 region has 18 residues. Germline CDR1 reads LNHDA; CDR2 reads SQIVND (reference sequence). V lost 4 bases to trimming and J lost 2 bases, with 23 bases between them. The CDR3 here is CASSTPAGVDLTNYGYTF. In nucleotides, the CDR3 is TGTGCCAGTAGTACCCCCGCAGGGGTCGACCTGACCAACTATGGCTACACCTTC.

This clone showed up just once. This chain uses TRBV9 with TRBJ2-1; 7 nucleotides agree with TRBD2. V trimming: 3 bases; J trimming: 6 bases; junction bases outside the gene matches: 18. In germline, CDR1 is SGDLS, CDR2 YYNGEE. The CDR3 has 18 residues. Here the CDR3 DNA reads TGTGCCAGCAGCGGCGGGCTGCTAGGGCGGGAGTATGGCAATGAGCAGTTCTTC. This gives the protein CASSGGLLGREYGNEQFF.

The V and J genes are TRBV3-1 (or the pseudogene TRBV3-2) and TRBJ1-2, with a weak D call TRBD1 (5 bases). Trimming took off 1 base at V and 8 bases at J, with 14 bases between the two ends. This CDR3 is built from 14 residues. CDR1 and CDR2 from the germline V gene are LGHDT and YNNKEL (reference sequence). The CDR3 DNA sequence: TGTGCCAGCAGCCAAGGCGGCAGGGTTAGGGGCTACACCTTC. Translation gives CASSQGGRVRGYTF.

In this sample, this clone turned up once. The V call is TRBV28, the J call TRBJ2-2; 8 bases map to TRBD1. V was clipped by 7 bases and J by 6 bases; unmatched bases: 13. This CDR3 comprises 16 residues. In germline, CDR1 is MDHEN, CDR2 SYDVKM. Here the CDR3 reads CASKTTGGRGSGELFF. Written as DNA, the CDR3 is TGTGCCAGCAAGACTACAGGGGGAAGAGGGTCCGGGGAGCTGTTTTTT.

The genes are TRBV27 and TRBJ2-7; the match to TRBD2 covers 9 bases. Germline V gene sequence: CDR1 MNHEY, CDR2 SMNVEV (reference sequence). The J segment lost 1 base and the V segment lost 0 bases, leaving 10 bases of the junction unmatched. The CDR3 totals 18 residues. The CDR3 spells CASSLSPWNSGGSYEQYF. The CDR3 coding sequence is TGTGCCAGCAGTTTATCCCCCTGGAATAGCGGGGGATCCTACGAGCAGTACTTC.